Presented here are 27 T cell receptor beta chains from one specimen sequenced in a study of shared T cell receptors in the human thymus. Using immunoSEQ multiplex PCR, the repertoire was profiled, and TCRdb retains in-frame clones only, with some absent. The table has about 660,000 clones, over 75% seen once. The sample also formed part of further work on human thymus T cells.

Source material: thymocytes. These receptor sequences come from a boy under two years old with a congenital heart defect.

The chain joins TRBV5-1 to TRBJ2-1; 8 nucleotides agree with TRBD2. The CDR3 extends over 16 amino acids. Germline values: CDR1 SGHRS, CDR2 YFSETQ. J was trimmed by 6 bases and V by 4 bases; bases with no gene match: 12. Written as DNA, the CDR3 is TGCGCCAGCAGCGCCGGGACTAGTGGTTGTTGCAATGAGCAGTTCTTC. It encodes CASSAGTSGCCNEQFF.

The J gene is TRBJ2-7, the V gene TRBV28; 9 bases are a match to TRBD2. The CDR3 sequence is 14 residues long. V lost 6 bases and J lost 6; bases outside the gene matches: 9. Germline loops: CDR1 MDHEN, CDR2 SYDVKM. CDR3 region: CASSPREGQGEQYF. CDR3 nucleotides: TGTGCCAGCAGCCCGCGGGAGGGCCAGGGCGAGCAGTACTTC.

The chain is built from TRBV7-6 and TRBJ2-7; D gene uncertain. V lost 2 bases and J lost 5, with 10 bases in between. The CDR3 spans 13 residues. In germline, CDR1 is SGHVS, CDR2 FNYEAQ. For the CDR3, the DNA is TGTGCCAGCAGCTTATCAAGCACCCACGAGCAGTACTTC. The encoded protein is CASSLSSTHEQYF.

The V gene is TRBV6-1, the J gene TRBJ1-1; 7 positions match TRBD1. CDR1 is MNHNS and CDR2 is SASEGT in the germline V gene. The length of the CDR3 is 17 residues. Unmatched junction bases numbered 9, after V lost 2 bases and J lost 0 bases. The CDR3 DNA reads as TGTGCCAGCAGTGAAACGGGACAGACATCCGTGAACACTGAAGCTTTCTTT. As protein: CASSETGQTSVNTEAFF.

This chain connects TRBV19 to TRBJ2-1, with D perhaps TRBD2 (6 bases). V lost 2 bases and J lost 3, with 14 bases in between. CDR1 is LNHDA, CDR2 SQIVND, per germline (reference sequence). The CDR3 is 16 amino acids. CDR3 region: CASSITGGKFYNEQFF. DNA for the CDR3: TGTGCCAGTAGTATAACGGGCGGGAAGTTCTACAATGAGCAGTTCTTC.

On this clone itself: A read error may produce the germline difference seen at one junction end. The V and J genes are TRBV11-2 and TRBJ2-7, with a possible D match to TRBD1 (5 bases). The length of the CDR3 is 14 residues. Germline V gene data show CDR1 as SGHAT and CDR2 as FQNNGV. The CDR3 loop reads CASSPKWGSNEQYF. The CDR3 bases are TGTGCCAGCAGCCCAAAATGGGGCTCCAACGAGCAGTACTTC.

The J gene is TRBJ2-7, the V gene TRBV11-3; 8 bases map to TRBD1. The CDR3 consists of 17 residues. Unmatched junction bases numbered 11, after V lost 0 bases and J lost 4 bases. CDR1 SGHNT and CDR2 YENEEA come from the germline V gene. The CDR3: CASSLDRRFRQGYEQYF. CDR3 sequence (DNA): TGTGCCAGCAGCTTAGATAGGAGGTTTCGACAGGGGTACGAGCAGTACTTC.

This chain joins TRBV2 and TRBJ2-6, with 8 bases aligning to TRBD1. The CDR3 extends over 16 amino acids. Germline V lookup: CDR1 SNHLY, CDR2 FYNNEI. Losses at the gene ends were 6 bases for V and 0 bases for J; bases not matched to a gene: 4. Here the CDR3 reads CASRDRDSSGANVLTF. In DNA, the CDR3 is TGTGCCAGCAGGGACAGGGATAGCTCTGGGGCCAACGTCCTGACTTTC. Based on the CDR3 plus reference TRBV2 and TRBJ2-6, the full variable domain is EPEVTQTPSHQVTQMGQEVILRCVPISNHLYFYWYRQILGQKVEFLVSFYNNEISEKSEIFDDQFSVERPDGSNFTLKIRSTKLEDSAMYFCASRDRDSSGANVLTFGAGSRLTVL.

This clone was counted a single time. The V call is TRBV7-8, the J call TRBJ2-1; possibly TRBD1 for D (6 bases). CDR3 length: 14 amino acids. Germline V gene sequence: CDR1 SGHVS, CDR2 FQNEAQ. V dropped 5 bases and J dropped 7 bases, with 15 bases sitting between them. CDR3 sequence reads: CASSPRTAENEQFF. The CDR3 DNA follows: TGTGCCAGCAGCCCCCGGACAGCCGAGAATGAGCAGTTCTTC.

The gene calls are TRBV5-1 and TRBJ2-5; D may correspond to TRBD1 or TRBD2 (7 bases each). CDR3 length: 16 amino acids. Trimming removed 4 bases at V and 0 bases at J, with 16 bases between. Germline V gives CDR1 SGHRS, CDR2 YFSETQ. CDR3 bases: TGCGCCAGCAGCCTGGGAGGGACAGACCACCAAGAGACCCAGTACTTC. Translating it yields CASSLGGTDHQETQYF. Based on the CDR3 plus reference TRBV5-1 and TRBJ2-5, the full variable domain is KAGVTQTPRYLIKTRGQQVTLSCSPISGHRSVSWYQQTPGQGLQFLFEYFSETQRNKGNFPGRFSGRQFSNSRSEMNVSTLELGDSALYLCASSLGGTDHQETQYFGPGTRLLVL.

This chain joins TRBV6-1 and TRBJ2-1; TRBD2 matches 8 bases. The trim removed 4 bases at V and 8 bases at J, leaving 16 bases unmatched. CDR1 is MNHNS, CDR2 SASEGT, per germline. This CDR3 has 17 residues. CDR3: CASSANGGDYPRDEQFF. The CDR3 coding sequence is TGTGCCAGCAGTGCCAACGGGGGGGACTACCCTCGGGATGAGCAGTTCTTC.

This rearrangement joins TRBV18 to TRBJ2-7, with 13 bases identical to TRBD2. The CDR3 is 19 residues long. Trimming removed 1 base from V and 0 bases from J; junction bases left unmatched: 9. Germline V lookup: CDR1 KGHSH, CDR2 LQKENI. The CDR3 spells CASSPHHLTSGGSSYEQYF. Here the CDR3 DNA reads TGTGCCAGCTCACCACACCACCTGACTAGCGGGGGGAGCTCCTACGAGCAGTACTTC.

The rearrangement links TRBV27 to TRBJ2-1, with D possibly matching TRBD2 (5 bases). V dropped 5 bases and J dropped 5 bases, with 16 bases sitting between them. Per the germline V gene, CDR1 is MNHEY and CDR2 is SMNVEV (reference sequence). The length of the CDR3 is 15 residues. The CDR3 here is CASSTKRLGHNEQFF. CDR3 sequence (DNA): TGTGCCAGCAGTACAAAGCGGTTAGGGCACAATGAGCAGTTCTTC.

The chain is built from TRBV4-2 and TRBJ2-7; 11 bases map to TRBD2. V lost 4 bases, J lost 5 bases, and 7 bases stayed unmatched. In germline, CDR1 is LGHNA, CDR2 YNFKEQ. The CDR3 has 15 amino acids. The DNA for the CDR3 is TGTGCCAGCAGCCGGAGTAGCGGGAGGGCTAACGAGCAGTACTTC. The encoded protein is CASSRSSGRANEQYF.

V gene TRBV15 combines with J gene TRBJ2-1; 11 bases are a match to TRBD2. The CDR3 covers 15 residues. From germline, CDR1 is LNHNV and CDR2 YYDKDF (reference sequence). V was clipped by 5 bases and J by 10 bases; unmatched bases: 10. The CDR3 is CATSSLAGGPREQFF. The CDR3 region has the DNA TGTGCCACCAGCTCATTAGCGGGAGGGCCACGGGAGCAGTTCTTC.

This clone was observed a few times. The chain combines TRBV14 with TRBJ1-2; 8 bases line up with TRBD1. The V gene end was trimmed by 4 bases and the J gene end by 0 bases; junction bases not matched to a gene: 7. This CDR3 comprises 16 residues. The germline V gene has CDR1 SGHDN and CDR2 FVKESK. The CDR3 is CASSPRQGPANYGYTF. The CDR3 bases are TGTGCCAGCAGCCCAAGACAGGGGCCTGCTAACTATGGCTACACCTTC.

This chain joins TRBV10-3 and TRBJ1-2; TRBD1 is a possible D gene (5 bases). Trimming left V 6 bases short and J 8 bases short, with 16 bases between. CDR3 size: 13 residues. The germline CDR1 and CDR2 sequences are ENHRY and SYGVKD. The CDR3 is CAISPWGAGGYTF. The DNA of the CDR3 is TGTGCCATCAGCCCATGGGGCGCCGGGGGCTACACCTTC.

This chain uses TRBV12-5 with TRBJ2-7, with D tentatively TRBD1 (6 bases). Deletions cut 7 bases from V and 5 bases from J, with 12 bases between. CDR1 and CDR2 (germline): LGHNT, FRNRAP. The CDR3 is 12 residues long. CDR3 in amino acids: CASATGFDEQYF. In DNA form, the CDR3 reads TGTGCTAGTGCCACAGGGTTTGACGAGCAGTACTTC.

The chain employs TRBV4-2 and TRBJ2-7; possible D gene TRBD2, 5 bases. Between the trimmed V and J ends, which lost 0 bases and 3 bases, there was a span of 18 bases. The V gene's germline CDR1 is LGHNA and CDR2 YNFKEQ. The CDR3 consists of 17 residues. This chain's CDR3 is CASSQDPRETSDYEQYF. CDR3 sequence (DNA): TGTGCCAGCAGCCAAGACCCTCGGGAAACCTCGGACTACGAGCAGTACTTC.

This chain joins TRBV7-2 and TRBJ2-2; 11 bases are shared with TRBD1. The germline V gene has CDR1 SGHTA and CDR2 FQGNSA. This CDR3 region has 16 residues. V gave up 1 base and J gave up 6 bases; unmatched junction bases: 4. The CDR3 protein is CASSLGDRGWAGELFF. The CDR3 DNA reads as TGTGCCAGCAGCTTAGGGGACAGGGGGTGGGCCGGGGAGCTGTTTTTT.

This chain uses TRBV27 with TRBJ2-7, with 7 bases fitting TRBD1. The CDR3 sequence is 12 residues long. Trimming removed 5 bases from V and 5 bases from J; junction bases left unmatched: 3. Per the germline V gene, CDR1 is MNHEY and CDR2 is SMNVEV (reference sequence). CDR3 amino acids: CASSTTGDEQYF. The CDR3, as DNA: TGTGCCAGCAGTACCACAGGGGACGAGCAGTACTTC.

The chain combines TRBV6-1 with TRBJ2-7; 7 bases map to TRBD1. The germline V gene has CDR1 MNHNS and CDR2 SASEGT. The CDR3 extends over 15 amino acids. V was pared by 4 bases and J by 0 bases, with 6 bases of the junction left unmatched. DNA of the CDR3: TGTGCCAGCAGTGCCGGGACAGCCTTCTCCTACGAGCAGTACTTC. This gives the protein CASSAGTAFSYEQYF.

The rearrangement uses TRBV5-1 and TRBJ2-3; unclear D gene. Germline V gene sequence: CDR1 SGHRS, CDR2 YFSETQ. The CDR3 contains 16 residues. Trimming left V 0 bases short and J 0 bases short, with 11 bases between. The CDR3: CASSLAFRISTDTQYF. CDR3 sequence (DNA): TGCGCCAGCAGCTTGGCCTTCAGGATCAGCACAGATACGCAGTATTTT.

The CDR3 loop is CASSLGGVGELFF. The CDR3 nucleotides are TGTGCCAGCAGCTTAGGGGGCGTCGGGGAGCTGTTTTTT. The rearrangement joins TRBV7-9 to TRBJ2-2, with D possibly matching TRBD1 (5 bases). Germline assignment: CDR1 SEHNR and CDR2 FQNEAQ (reference sequence). The CDR3 covers 13 residues. The V end lost 1 base, the J end lost 7 bases, and 7 bases lay between the germline ends.

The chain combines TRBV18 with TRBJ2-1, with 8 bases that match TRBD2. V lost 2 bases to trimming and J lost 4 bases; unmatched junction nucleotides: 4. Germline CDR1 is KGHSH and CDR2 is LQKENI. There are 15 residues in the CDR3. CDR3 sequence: CASSPTTGGYNEQFF. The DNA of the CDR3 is TGTGCCAGCTCACCAACAACGGGAGGGTACAATGAGCAGTTCTTC.

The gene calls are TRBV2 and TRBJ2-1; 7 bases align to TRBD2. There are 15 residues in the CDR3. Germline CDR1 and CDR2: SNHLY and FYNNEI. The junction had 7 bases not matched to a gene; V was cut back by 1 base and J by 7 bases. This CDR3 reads CASSEVGGKENEQFF. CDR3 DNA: TGTGCCAGCAGTGAAGTGGGGGGGAAAGAAAATGAGCAGTTCTTC.

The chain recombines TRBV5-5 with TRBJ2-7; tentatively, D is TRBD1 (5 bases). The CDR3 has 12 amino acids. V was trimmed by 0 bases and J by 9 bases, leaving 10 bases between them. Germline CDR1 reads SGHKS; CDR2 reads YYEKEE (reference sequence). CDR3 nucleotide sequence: TGTGCCAGCAGCTTGGCAGGGTTCGGGCAGTACTTC. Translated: CASSLAGFGQYF.